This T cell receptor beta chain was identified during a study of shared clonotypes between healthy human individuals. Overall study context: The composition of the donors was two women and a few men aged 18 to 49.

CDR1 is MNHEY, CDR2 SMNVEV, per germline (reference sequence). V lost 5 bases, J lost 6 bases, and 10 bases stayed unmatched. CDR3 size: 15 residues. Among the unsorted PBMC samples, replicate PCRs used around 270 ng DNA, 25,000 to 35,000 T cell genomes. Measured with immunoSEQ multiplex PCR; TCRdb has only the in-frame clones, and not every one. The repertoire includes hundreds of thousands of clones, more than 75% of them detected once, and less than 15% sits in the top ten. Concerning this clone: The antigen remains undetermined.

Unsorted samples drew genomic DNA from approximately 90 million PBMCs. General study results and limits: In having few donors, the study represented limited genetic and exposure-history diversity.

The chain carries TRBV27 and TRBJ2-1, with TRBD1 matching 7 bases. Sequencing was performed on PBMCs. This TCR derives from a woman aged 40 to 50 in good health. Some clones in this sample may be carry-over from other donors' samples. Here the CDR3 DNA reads TGTGCCAGCAGTCCCAGGACAGGCAACCGCAATGAGCAGTTCTTC. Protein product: CASSPRTGNRNEQFF.